Each of the 12 T cell receptor beta chains below was sequenced from the same sample in a study of CD8 T cells in Susac syndrome. RNA amounts of roughly 0.5 to 1 ug underwent reverse transcription with random hexamers. TCRdb processed the immunoSEQ multiplex PCR reads anew with MiXCR; each CDR3 protein has one entry. The sample lists 150,000 to 200,000 distinct CDR3 sequences; around 95% were seen once. Sequences were obtained from CD4+ T cells from PBMCs. Every receptor here comes from a human donor in good health.

V and J are TRBV20-1 and TRBJ2-5; D ambiguous. This CDR3 is 13 amino acids long. Trimming removed 3 bases from V and 0 bases from J, with 8 bases in between. Per the germline V gene, CDR1 is DFQATT and CDR2 is SNEGSKA (reference sequence). CDR3 residues: CSARVRYQETQYF. The CDR3 region has the DNA TGCAGTGCTAGGGTGAGGTACCAAGAGACCCAGTACTTC.

V usage is TRBV5-1 and J usage is TRBJ2-7, with D hard to call. Trimming took off 4 bases at V and 4 bases at J, with 6 bases between the two ends. This CDR3 region has 11 residues. Germline loops: CDR1 SGHRS, CDR2 YFSETQ. The CDR3 loop is CASSAQYEQYF. In nucleotides, the CDR3 is TGCGCCAGCAGCGCACAGTACGAGCAGTACTTC.

The V call is TRBV30, the J call TRBJ1-5, with 9 bases matching TRBD1. This CDR3 comprises 14 residues. The V gene's germline CDR1 is GTSNPN and CDR2 SVGIG (reference sequence). The trim removed 4 bases at V and 4 bases at J, leaving 5 bases unmatched. The CDR3 sequence is CAWTRTGVNQPQHF. In DNA form, the CDR3 reads TGTGCCTGGACACGGACAGGGGTGAATCAGCCCCAGCATTTT.

The chain couples TRBV4-3 to TRBJ1-5, with D perhaps TRBD1 (5 bases). Germline CDR1 and CDR2: LGHNA and YSLEER. The CDR3 extends over 14 amino acids. Trimming shortened V by 5 bases and J by 9 bases, and 17 bases separated the two germline ends. The CDR3 nucleotides are TGCGCCAGCAGCGATAGGACGGGAAGGGGGCCCCAGCATTTT. Translated: CASSDRTGRGPQHF.

The chain joins TRBV4-3 to TRBJ1-2; 10 nucleotides line up with TRBD1. Germline V gives CDR1 LGHNA, CDR2 YSLEER. The length of the CDR3 is 18 residues. Trimming cost V 3 bases and J 2 bases; bases outside gene matches: 12. CDR3 nucleotide sequence: TGCGCCAGCAGCCAGGAATATTATGGACAGGGGGTAAACTATGGCTACACCTTC. Its translation is CASSQEYYGQGVNYGYTF.

The chain uses TRBV6-5 and TRBJ2-3, with 9 bases identical to TRBD1. Germline trimming cut 4 bases from V and 4 bases from J; bases unmatched to any gene: 3. Germline-derived CDR1 and CDR2 are MNHEY and SVGAGI. The CDR3 is 14 amino acids. CDR3 residues: CASSFGTGSDTQYF. The CDR3 DNA follows: TGTGCCAGCAGTTTCGGGACAGGGTCAGATACGCAGTATTTT.

The rearrangement links TRBV29-1 to TRBJ2-7; 7 bases line up with TRBD2. CDR3 length: 13 residues. Losses at the gene ends were 4 bases for V and 6 bases for J; bases not matched to a gene: 9. Looked up from germline, CDR1 is SQVTM and CDR2 is ANQGSEA. DNA of the CDR3: TGCAGCGTTGTGTTGGGGGGGGGACGCGAGCAGTACTTC. This encodes CSVVLGGGREQYF.

J is TRBJ1-1 and V is TRBV12-3 or TRBV12-4; D remains ambiguous. Trimming stripped 3 bases from V and 3 bases from J, with 2 bases between. This CDR3 is 11 amino acids long. CDR3 amino acids: CASSFYTEAFF. In DNA form, the CDR3 reads TGTGCCAGCAGTTTTTACACTGAAGCTTTCTTT.

The chain carries TRBV2 and TRBJ1-2; unclear D gene. The germline V and J ends were trimmed by 8 bases and 4 bases, with 17 bases remaining between them. There are 14 residues in the CDR3. Germline lookup yields CDR1 SNHLY and CDR2 FYNNEI. The chain's CDR3 is CASRVEGVGYGYTF. The CDR3 DNA sequence: TGTGCCAGCCGGGTGGAGGGAGTCGGCTATGGCTACACCTTC. The full variable domain, completed using reference TRBV2 and TRBJ1-2, is EPEVTQTPSHQVTQMGQEVILRCVPISNHLYFYWYRQILGQKVEFLVSFYNNEISEKSEIFDDQFSVERPDGSNFTLKIRSTKLEDSAMYFCASRVEGVGYGYTFGSGTRLTVV.

The rearrangement joins TRBV6-5 to TRBJ2-2; D gene ambiguous. CDR3 length: 13 residues. V was clipped by 7 bases and J by 0 bases, with 6 bases between them. Germline V gives CDR1 MNHEY, CDR2 SVGAGI. In DNA form, the CDR3 reads TGTGCCAGCACGGCTACGAACACCGGGGAGCTGTTTTTT. Translation: CASTATNTGELFF.

CDR3 DNA sequence: TGCAGTGCTAGCGCACCCAATGAGCAGTTCTTC. Encoded protein: CSASAPNEQFF. This chain links TRBV20-1 with TRBJ2-1; no reliable D call. Trimming cost V 3 bases and J 6 bases, with 6 bases left between them. Germline V lookup: CDR1 DFQATT, CDR2 SNEGSKA (reference sequence). CDR3 length equals 11 residues.

The gene calls are TRBV7-9 and TRBJ2-4, with D uncertain. Germline loops: CDR1 SEHNR, CDR2 FQNEAQ (reference sequence). The ends were cut back, 5 bases at V and 0 bases at J, with 11 bases in the middle. The CDR3 has 15 residues. CDR3 in amino acids: CASSADHLAKNIQYF. The CDR3 DNA reads TGTGCCAGCAGCGCCGACCATTTAGCCAAAAACATTCAGTACTTC.